This TCR beta chain comes out of a study of cytomegalovirus exposure and HLA in healthy donors. The study's findings and limits: In vitro testing confirmed a few CMV-associated chains as specific for CMV antigens.

To note about this clone: No antigen is known for it.

This table comes from immunoSEQ multiplex PCR, and its TCRdb copy is limited to in-frame clones, with some not included. The sample lists more than 95,000 clones, roughly 95% occurring once. The CDR3 covers 12 residues. Germline values: CDR1 SGHNT, CDR2 YENEEA. V lost 3 bases, J lost 4 bases, and 6 bases lay in between. This clonotype was obtained from a man aged 18 to 30 in good health and CMV-seronegative. Sequencing was done on a sample of PBMCs. The rearrangement uses TRBV11-3 and TRBJ1-1; D gene uncertain. The CDR3 nucleotides read TGTGCCAGCAGCTTCACTGTCACTGAAGCTTTCTTT. It is translated as CASSFTVTEAFF.